A single T cell receptor (beta chain) is shown here with its context. Its cognate antigen is unknown. TCRdb analysed the reads with MiXCR anew, one entry per CDR3 protein. Among about 830,000 distinct CDR3 sequences listed, about 33% were seen once. This specimen belongs to a study of T cell repertoires in cytomegalovirus infection. As for the study in general: Public TCR beta signatures marked donors with CMV infection and the matching HLA. General observations from the study: Summed frequency of public TCR beta families distinguished CMV carriers with the relevant HLA.

CDR3 size: 18 residues. Between the trimmed V and J ends, which lost 3 bases and 8 bases, there was a span of 26 bases. This receptor was identified in a human donor in good health (CMV status not recorded). Some clones in this sample may be carry-over from other donors' samples. This chain joins TRBV12-3 or TRBV12-4 and TRBJ2-1; possibly TRBD2 for D (5 bases). This sample comprised cultured CD8+ T cells from PBMCs, obtained from culture after CMV antigen stimulation. This CDR3 reads CASSFLVGAFVVVDEQFF. DNA for the CDR3: TGTGCCAGCAGTTTTTTGGTGGGAGCCTTCGTTGTGGTCGATGAGCAGTTCTTC.